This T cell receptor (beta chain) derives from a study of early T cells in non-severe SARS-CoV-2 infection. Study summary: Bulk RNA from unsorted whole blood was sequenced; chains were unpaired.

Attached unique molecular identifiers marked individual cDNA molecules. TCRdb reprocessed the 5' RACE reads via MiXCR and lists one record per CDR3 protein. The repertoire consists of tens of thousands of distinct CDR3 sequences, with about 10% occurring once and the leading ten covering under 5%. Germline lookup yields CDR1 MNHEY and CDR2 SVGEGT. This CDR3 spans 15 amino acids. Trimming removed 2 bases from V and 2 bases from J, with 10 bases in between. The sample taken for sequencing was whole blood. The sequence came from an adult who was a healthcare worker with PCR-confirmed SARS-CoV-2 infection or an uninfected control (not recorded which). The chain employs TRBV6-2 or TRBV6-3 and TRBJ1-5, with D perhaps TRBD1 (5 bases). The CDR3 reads CASSYVGLGNQPQHF. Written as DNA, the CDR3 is TGTGCCAGCAGTTACGTGGGGCTGGGCAATCAGCCCCAGCATTTT.